This T cell receptor beta chain was obtained from a study of T-cell memory formation after mild COVID-19. Study conclusions and caveats: Pre-infection memory contained some responding clones, which suggested that cross-reactive memory had joined. From day 15 to 85, contracting clones were balanced between CD4 and CD8, whereas later expanders leaned toward CD4+. The second-wave clones peaking on day 37 were not confirmed as SARS-CoV-2-specific.

From 5'RACE with constant-segment primers came TCR alpha and TCR beta cDNA libraries that carried sample barcodes and UMIs. TCRdb ran MiXCR on the 5' RACE reads and lists one entry per CDR3 protein. The sample yields roughly 240,000 distinct CDR3 sequences, under 20% seen once. This CDR3 has 14 residues. The germline CDR1 and CDR2 sequences are MGHRA and YSYEKL. Trimming pared 0 bases from V and 3 bases from J, leaving 8 bases between. This clonotype was observed a handful of times. The antigen remains undetermined. This receptor was obtained from a man between 18 and 29 years old who had mild COVID-19 (a few samples of this study predate the infection). Cell type and time point are not known. The chain uses TRBV4-1 and TRBJ1-1; possibly TRBD1 for D (5 bases). The material sequenced was PBMCs or a T cell subset sorted from them (not recorded which). CDR3 sequence: CASSQDGGYTEAFF. CDR3 coding DNA: TGCGCCAGCAGCCAAGATGGGGGGTACACTGAAGCTTTCTTT.